These 2 T cell receptor beta chains were all obtained from the same sample, sequenced in a study of blood T cell repertoires in COVID-19. Sequencing used immunoSEQ multiplex PCR; TCRdb keeps in-frame clones, though not all of them. The sample records over 150,000 clones, 76% being singletons. Sequencing was performed on peripheral blood. The receptors were gathered from a woman over 75 with acute or convalescent COVID-19.

The genes are TRBV3-1 (or the pseudogene TRBV3-2) and TRBJ1-4, with 8 bases aligning to TRBD1. The germline gives CDR1 LGHDT, CDR2 YNNKEL (reference sequence). The CDR3 has 15 residues. J gave up 2 bases and V 6 bases, and 5 bases lay outside the gene matches. This CDR3 is CASSLQGVTNEKLFF. CDR3 DNA: TGTGCCAGCAGTTTACAGGGGGTCACTAATGAAAAACTGTTTTTT.

The CDR3 protein is CASRPGTDYNEQFF. The CDR3 nucleotides are TGTGCCAGCAGACCTGGGACAGATTACAATGAGCAGTTCTTC. The genes are TRBV6-5 and TRBJ2-1; 7 bases are a match to TRBD1. Per the germline V gene, CDR1 is MNHEY and CDR2 is SVGAGI. V lost 6 bases, J lost 4 bases, and 6 bases stayed unmatched. This CDR3 has 14 amino acids.